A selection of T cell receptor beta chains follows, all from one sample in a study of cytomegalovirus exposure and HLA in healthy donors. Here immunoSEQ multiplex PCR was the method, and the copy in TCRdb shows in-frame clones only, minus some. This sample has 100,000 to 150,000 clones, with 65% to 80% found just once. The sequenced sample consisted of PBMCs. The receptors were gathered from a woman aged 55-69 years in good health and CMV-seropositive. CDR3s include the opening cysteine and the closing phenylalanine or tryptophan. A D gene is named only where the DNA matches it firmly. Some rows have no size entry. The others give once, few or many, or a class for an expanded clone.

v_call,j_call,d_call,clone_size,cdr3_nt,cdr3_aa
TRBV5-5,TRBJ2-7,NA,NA,TGTGCCAGCAGTTCCAGTCCCGACAGCTCCTACGAGCAGTACTTC,CASSSSPDSSYEQYF
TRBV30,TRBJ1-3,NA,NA,TGTGCCTGGAGTGCAAGGGGGTCGTCGAGTAGTGGAAACACCATATATTTT,CAWSARGSSSSGNTIYF
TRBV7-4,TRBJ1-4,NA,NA,TGTGCCAGCAGCTTTCCGGTGCCGCGTTCTGATAATGAAAAACTGTTTTTT,CASSFPVPRSDNEKLFF
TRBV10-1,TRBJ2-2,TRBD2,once,TGCGCCAGCAGTGAGTCGCCTAGCGGGCGGAGCAACACCGGGGAGCTGTTTTTT,CASSESPSGRSNTGELFF
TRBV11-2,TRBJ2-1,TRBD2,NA,TGTGCCAGCAGCTTTACGGGACTAGTGGATCCCTACAATGAGCAGTTCTTC,CASSFTGLVDPYNEQFF
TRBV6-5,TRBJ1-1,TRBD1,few,TGTGCCAGCAGTTGGACCGGGACAGTCAACACTGAAGCTTTCTTT,CASSWTGTVNTEAFF
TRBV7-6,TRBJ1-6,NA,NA,TGTGCCAGCAGCTCTAGACTGGATTCACCCCTCCACTTT,CASSSRLDSPLHF
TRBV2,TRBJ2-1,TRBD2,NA,TGTGCCAGCAGGGAAACTAGCGGCCCCTACAATGAGCAGTTCTTC,CASRETSGPYNEQFF
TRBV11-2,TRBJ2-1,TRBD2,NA,TGTGCCAGCAGCCCGGACCCCGGGACTAGCGGGGGTTGGAATGAGCAGTTCTTC,CASSPDPGTSGGWNEQFF
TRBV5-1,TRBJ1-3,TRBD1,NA,TGCGCCAGCAGCTATGGGACAGGTCGGATCTCTGGAAACGCCATATATTTT,CASSYGTGRISGNAIYF
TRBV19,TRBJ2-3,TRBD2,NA,TGTGCCAGTAGTATAGACAGCGGGGGGTCCACAGATACGCAGTATTTT,CASSIDSGGSTDTQYF
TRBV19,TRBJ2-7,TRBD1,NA,TGTGCCAGTAGTATAGTGGGACAGGGAGTCTACGAGCAGTACTTC,CASSIVGQGVYEQYF
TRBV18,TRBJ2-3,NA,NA,TGTGCCAGCTCACCTGTACAGCAAGATATCACAGATACGCAGTATTTT,CASSPVQQDITDTQYF
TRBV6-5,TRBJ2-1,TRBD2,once,TGTGCCAGCAGTTACTCGGCTAGCGGGGGGGCCATTCCGTTCTTC,CASSYSASGGAIPFF
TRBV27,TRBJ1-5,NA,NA,TGTGCCAGCAGTTTTGGGGGCCCGAATCAGCCCCAGCATTTT,CASSFGGPNQPQHF